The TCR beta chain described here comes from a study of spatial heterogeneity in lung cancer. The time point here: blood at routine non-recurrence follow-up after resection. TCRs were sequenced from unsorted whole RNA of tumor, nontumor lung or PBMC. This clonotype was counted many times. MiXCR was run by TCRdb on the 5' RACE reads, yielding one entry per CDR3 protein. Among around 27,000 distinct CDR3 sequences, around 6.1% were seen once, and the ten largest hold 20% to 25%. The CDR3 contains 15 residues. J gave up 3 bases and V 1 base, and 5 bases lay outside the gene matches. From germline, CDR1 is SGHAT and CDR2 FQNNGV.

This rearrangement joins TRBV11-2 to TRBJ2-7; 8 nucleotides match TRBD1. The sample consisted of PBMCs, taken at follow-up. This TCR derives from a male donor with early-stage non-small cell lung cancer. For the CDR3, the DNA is TGTGCCAGCAGCTTAGGCCGAGGACAGGGCTACGAGCAGTACGTC. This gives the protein CASSLGRGQGYEQYV.